This T cell receptor (beta chain) emerged from a study of read filtering for tumor transcriptome and immune sequencing. From 350 to 500 ng of RNA, a library with molecular barcoded alpha/delta and beta/gamma adaptors was made. Each CDR3 protein is one row after TCRdb ran MiXCR on the reads. Of 35,000 to 50,000 distinct CDR3 sequences listed, about 12% were seen once; the top ten hold approximately 30%. This clonotype qualifies as medium-sized. Every patient had bone marrow sampled while the disease was active. Germline values: CDR1 MNHEY, CDR2 SMNVEV (reference sequence). The CDR3 has 14 amino acids. V gave up 2 bases and J gave up 3 bases, with 11 bases separating them.

Sequenced input: a population of CD138-negative cells sorted from bone marrow. The chain employs TRBV27 and TRBJ2-7, with D maybe TRBD1 (5 bases). The clonotype originates from a donor aged 40 or older with multiple myeloma. The CDR3: CASSLIGARYEQYF. CDR3 in DNA: TGTGCCAGCAGTTTAATTGGGGCCCGCTACGAGCAGTACTTC.